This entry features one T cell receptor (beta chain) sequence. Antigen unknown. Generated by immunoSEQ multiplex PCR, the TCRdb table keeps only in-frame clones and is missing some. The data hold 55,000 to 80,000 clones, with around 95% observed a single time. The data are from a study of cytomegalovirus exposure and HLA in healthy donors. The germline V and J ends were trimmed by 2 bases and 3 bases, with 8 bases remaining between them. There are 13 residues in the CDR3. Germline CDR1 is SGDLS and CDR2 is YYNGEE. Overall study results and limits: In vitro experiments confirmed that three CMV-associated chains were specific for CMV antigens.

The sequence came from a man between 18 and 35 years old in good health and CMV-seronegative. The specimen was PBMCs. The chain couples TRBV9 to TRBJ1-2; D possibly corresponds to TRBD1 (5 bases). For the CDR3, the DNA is TGTGCCAGCAGCGTTGGCAGGGACTATGGCTACACCTTC. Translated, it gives CASSVGRDYGYTF.